The rows below give T cell receptor beta chains drawn from one sample of a study of regulatory T cells in long-lasting Graves disease. TCRdb reprocessed the multiplex PCR reads via MiXCR and lists one record per CDR3 protein. The repertoire holds 450,000 to 700,000 distinct CDR3 sequences, with roughly 13% as singletons. This sample was also put to use in a study of T cells in Graves' hyperthyroidism and ophthalmopathy.

Material: peripheral blood mononuclear cells (PBMCs), obtained at new diagnosis, from a patient treated with antithyroid drugs. These receptor sequences come from a man aged 30 to 39 with Graves disease. CDR3s include the opening cysteine and the closing phenylalanine or tryptophan. D genes are given only for firm matches. Not every row has a clone size; where given, it reads once, few, many or a size class.

V: TRBV5-1
D: .
J: TRBJ2-1
size: .
DNA: TGCGCCAGCAGCCATCCGGGACTCCGATCGTATGAGCAGTTCTTC
CDR3: CASSHPGLRSYEQFF

V: TRBV3-1
D: .
J: TRBJ1-2
size: few
DNA: TGTGCCAGCAGCCAAAGAGGGGGGGTTGTTGGCTACACCTTC
CDR3: CASSQRGGVVGYTF

V: TRBV20-1
D: TRBD2
J: TRBJ2-7
size: .
DNA: TGCAATGCTAGAGGGAGTTGGAGCGGGAAAACCTACGAGCAGTACTTC
CDR3: CNARGSWSGKTYEQYF

V: TRBV19
D: TRBD2
J: TRBJ2-1
size: .
DNA: TGTGCCAGTAGTACCGTAACTAGCGGGAAGTTCAATGAGCAGTTCTTC
CDR3: CASSTVTSGKFNEQFF

V: TRBV20-1
D: TRBD1
J: TRBJ1-2
size: many
DNA: TGCAGTGCTAGAGATCCGGGACAGGGGTTTCATGGCTACACCTTC
CDR3: CSARDPGQGFHGYTF

V: TRBV9
D: .
J: TRBJ2-6
size: .
DNA: TGTGCCAGCAGCCACGGGCAGGGACGGGTCTCTGGGGCCAACGTCCTGACTTTC
CDR3: CASSHGQGRVSGANVLTF

V: TRBV29-1
D: .
J: TRBJ2-5
size: many
DNA: TGCAGCGTTGCTGGATTACAAGAGACCCAGTACTTC
CDR3: CSVAGLQETQYF

V: TRBV12-3/TRBV12-4
D: .
J: TRBJ1-1
size: many
DNA: TGTGCCAGCAGGTTCGGTCGGTACACTGAAGCTTTCTTT
CDR3: CASRFGRYTEAFF

V: TRBV12-5
D: .
J: TRBJ1-1
size: many
DNA: TGTGCTAGTGGTTTGGAAACAGGAGAAGCTTTCTTT
CDR3: CASGLETGEAFF

V: TRBV2
D: .
J: TRBJ2-7
size: many
DNA: TGTGCCAGCAGAGGGACGTACTACGAGCAGTACTTC
CDR3: CASRGTYYEQYF

V: TRBV12-3/TRBV12-4
D: TRBD2
J: TRBJ2-1
size: many
DNA: TGTGCCAGCAGTAAACCGGGACTAGGCTCCTACAATGAGCAGTTCTTC
CDR3: CASSKPGLGSYNEQFF

V: TRBV10-3
D: TRBD2
J: TRBJ2-1
size: .
DNA: TGTGCCACCCAAACGACTAGCGGGAGCCGCTCCTACAATGAGCAGTTCTTC
CDR3: CATQTTSGSRSYNEQFF

V: TRBV9
D: .
J: TRBJ1-2
size: many
DNA: TGTGCCAGCAGCGTAGAAGGGTCAGGGAGCGATGGCTACACCTTC
CDR3: CASSVEGSGSDGYTF

V: TRBV9
D: .
J: TRBJ2-7
size: many
DNA: TGTGCCAGCAGCGTAGGGGTTGTTCCGCGGCCGATTGAGCAGTACTTC
CDR3: CASSVGVVPRPIEQYF

V: TRBV19
D: TRBD1
J: TRBJ1-1
size: few
DNA: TGTGCCAGTAGTATCACAGGGGAGGTGGCCACTGAAGCTTTCTTT
CDR3: CASSITGEVATEAFF

V: TRBV5-4
D: TRBD2
J: TRBJ2-1
size: few
DNA: TGTGCCAGCAGTCAGAGAGGACTAGCGGGAGCCTATGAGCAGTTCTTC
CDR3: CASSQRGLAGAYEQFF

V: TRBV5-5
D: .
J: TRBJ1-4
size: many
DNA: TGTGCCAGCAGCCCGGAGGGGGAAAAACTGTTTTTT
CDR3: CASSPEGEKLFF

V: TRBV2
D: .
J: TRBJ2-3
size: many
DNA: TGTGCCAGCAGTGAAAGGCGGCAGGACACAGATACGCAGTATTTT
CDR3: CASSERRQDTDTQYF

V: TRBV12-3/TRBV12-4
D: .
J: TRBJ2-1
size: .
DNA: TGTGCCAGCAGCTCGGACGGGAATAATGAGCAGTTCTTC
CDR3: CASSSDGNNEQFF

V: TRBV12-3/TRBV12-4
D: TRBD2
J: TRBJ2-3
size: many
DNA: TGTGCCAGCAGGTCTAGCGGGAAAACAGATACGCAGTATTTT
CDR3: CASRSSGKTDTQYF

V: TRBV24-1
D: TRBD1
J: TRBJ2-6
size: many
DNA: TGTGCCACCGGGGACGGGGGACAGGTATCTGGGGCCAACGTCCTGACTTTC
CDR3: CATGDGGQVSGANVLTF

V: TRBV5-1
D: .
J: TRBJ2-3
size: many
DNA: TGCGCCAGCAGCCGTCAAGAAAGCACAGATACGCAGTATTTT
CDR3: CASSRQESTDTQYF

V: TRBV15
D: .
J: TRBJ1-6
size: many
DNA: TGTGCCACCAGCAGAAGAGCAGTTTATAATTCACCCCTCCACTTT
CDR3: CATSRRAVYNSPLHF

V: TRBV20-1
D: .
J: TRBJ1-1
size: many
DNA: TGCAGTGCTGACACAGCGAACACTGAAGCTTTCTTT
CDR3: CSADTANTEAFF

V: TRBV6-1
D: TRBD1
J: TRBJ2-2
size: many
DNA: TGTGCCAGCACCTGGGGGACAGGGGGCTTGAACGGGGAGCTGTTTTTT
CDR3: CASTWGTGGLNGELFF

V: TRBV7-8
D: TRBD1
J: TRBJ1-4
size: few
DNA: TGTGCCAGCAGCTTTATCCAGGGGGAGCCTAATGAAAAACTGTTTTTT
CDR3: CASSFIQGEPNEKLFF

V: TRBV6-1
D: TRBD1
J: TRBJ2-2
size: .
DNA: TGTGCCAGCAGGGGGACAGGGGGCATCGGCACCGGGGAGCTGTTTTTT
CDR3: CASRGTGGIGTGELFF

V: TRBV7-9
D: .
J: TRBJ1-2
size: .
DNA: TGTGCCAGCAGCCGTCCGGGAGGGGGCTATGGCTACACCTTC
CDR3: CASSRPGGGYGYTF

V: TRBV18
D: TRBD1
J: TRBJ2-7
size: .
DNA: TGTGCCAGCTCACGGATGGACAGGGGAGCTTCCTACGAGCAGTACTTC
CDR3: CASSRMDRGASYEQYF

V: TRBV5-6
D: .
J: TRBJ2-7
size: .
DNA: TGTGCCAGCAGCCCCTCGGGACCGTGGAGAATAGACGAGCAGTACTTC
CDR3: CASSPSGPWRIDEQYF

V: TRBV4-1
D: TRBD1
J: TRBJ1-2
size: .
DNA: TGCGCCAGCAGCCGGCTGCCCCGGGACAGGGGTGGCTACACCTTC
CDR3: CASSRLPRDRGGYTF

V: TRBV4-2
D: .
J: TRBJ1-2
size: few
DNA: TGTGCCAGCAGCCAAGACTTTGGGGCTCTCCTCTATGGCTACACCTTC
CDR3: CASSQDFGALLYGYTF

V: TRBV30
D: .
J: TRBJ1-2
size: many
DNA: TGTGCCTGGAGTAGGCAGGGGCCAAACTATGGCTACACCTTC
CDR3: CAWSRQGPNYGYTF

V: TRBV3-1
D: TRBD1
J: TRBJ1-5
size: many
DNA: TGTGCCAGCAGCCAACACAGGGGCAGCGGTCAGCCCCAGCATTTT
CDR3: CASSQHRGSGQPQHF

V: TRBV10-3
D: TRBD1
J: TRBJ2-7
size: many
DNA: TGTGCCTTTTCGCCCGGGACAGAAGACGAGCAGTACTTC
CDR3: CAFSPGTEDEQYF

V: TRBV3-1
D: .
J: TRBJ1-1
size: many
DNA: TGTGCCAGCGGGAACACTGAAGCTTTCTTT
CDR3: CASGNTEAFF

V: TRBV29-1
D: .
J: TRBJ2-7
size: many
DNA: TGCAGCGTTGAAGAGGACAGCTACGAGCAGTACTTC
CDR3: CSVEEDSYEQYF

V: TRBV20-1
D: .
J: TRBJ1-2
size: few
DNA: TGCAGTGCTAGAGATGGGATATATGGCTACACCTTC
CDR3: CSARDGIYGYTF

V: TRBV12-3/TRBV12-4
D: .
J: TRBJ1-1
size: many
DNA: TGTGCCAGCAGAGCCGTGGTGGAAGCTTTCTTT
CDR3: CASRAVVEAFF

V: TRBV5-6
D: TRBD2
J: TRBJ2-7
size: .
DNA: TGTGCCAGCAGCTTGTTGAGCGGGAGGCCCTCCTACGAGCAGTACTTC
CDR3: CASSLLSGRPSYEQYF

V: TRBV30
D: .
J: TRBJ1-1
size: many
DNA: TGTGCCTGGAAGCTCGGGAACACTGAAGCTTTCTTT
CDR3: CAWKLGNTEAFF

V: TRBV5-1
D: TRBD2
J: TRBJ2-2
size: many
DNA: TGCGCCAGCAGCTTGCGTACAGCGGGAGGGACCGGGGAGCTGTTTTTT
CDR3: CASSLRTAGGTGELFF

V: TRBV5-6
D: .
J: TRBJ2-5
size: many
DNA: TGTGCCAGCAGCCCCGTCGGGCGCCAAGAGACCCAGTACTTC
CDR3: CASSPVGRQETQYF

V: TRBV11-2
D: .
J: TRBJ2-1
size: many
DNA: TGTGCCAGCAGCTTAGTACTAGCAGCCTACAATGAGCAGTTCTTC
CDR3: CASSLVLAAYNEQFF

V: TRBV29-1
D: TRBD1
J: TRBJ2-7
size: .
DNA: TGCAGCGTCCTCTTCGGACAGGGCTACGAGCAGTACTTC
CDR3: CSVLFGQGYEQYF

V: TRBV7-9
D: TRBD1
J: TRBJ1-2
size: many
DNA: TGTGCCAGCAGCTCCCCGACAGGGGGCTATGGCTACACCTTC
CDR3: CASSSPTGGYGYTF

V: TRBV5-6
D: .
J: TRBJ1-1
size: .
DNA: TGTGCCAGCAGCGTGGGGGTTCGAGAGGTAAGAATAGCGGGGAACACTGAAGCTTTCTTT
CDR3: CASSVGVREVRIAGNTEAFF

V: TRBV7-9
D: .
J: TRBJ2-7
size: .
DNA: TGTGCCAGCAGCTTAGCCGGTCTCAACGAGCAGTACTTC
CDR3: CASSLAGLNEQYF

V: TRBV4-1
D: .
J: TRBJ1-1
size: .
DNA: TGCGCCAGCAGCATGACAGTCACGAACACTGAAGCTTTCTTT
CDR3: CASSMTVTNTEAFF

V: TRBV27
D: .
J: TRBJ1-5
size: many
DNA: TGTGCCAGCAGCTCCCGGCAGGTGGGTAATCAGCCCCAGCATTTT
CDR3: CASSSRQVGNQPQHF

V: TRBV9
D: TRBD1
J: TRBJ1-4
size: .
DNA: TGTGCCAGCAGCGCCGGGACAGTCTCTATAGAAAAACTGTTTTTT
CDR3: CASSAGTVSIEKLFF

V: TRBV18
D: .
J: TRBJ2-2
size: .
DNA: TGTGCCAGCTCAAGTTATGGGAGCCCCCCTCCCGGGGAGCTGTTTTTT
CDR3: CASSSYGSPPPGELFF

V: TRBV18
D: TRBD2
J: TRBJ2-3
size: many
DNA: TGTGCCAGCTCACCGAGGGTAGCGGGAAGAGATACGCAGTATTTT
CDR3: CASSPRVAGRDTQYF

V: TRBV7-2
D: .
J: TRBJ2-5
size: many
DNA: TGTGCCAGCGTGAGCGGGTCCAGAGAGACCCAGTACTTC
CDR3: CASVSGSRETQYF

V: TRBV10-3
D: TRBD2
J: TRBJ2-1
size: many
DNA: TGTGCCATCGGAGGGCGGGAGGGGGGCTCCTACAATGAGCAGTTCTTC
CDR3: CAIGGREGGSYNEQFF

V: TRBV2
D: .
J: TRBJ2-2
size: many
DNA: TGTGCCAGCAGTGGGACCTCTTCCCCCGGGGAGCTGTTTTTT
CDR3: CASSGTSSPGELFF

V: TRBV5-1
D: .
J: TRBJ1-1
size: few
DNA: TGCGCCAGCAGCTCCAGGGGAGACAACACTGAAGCTTTCTTT
CDR3: CASSSRGDNTEAFF

V: TRBV11-2
D: .
J: TRBJ1-4
size: few
DNA: TGTGCCAGCAGCCAAAGGGAGTGGGAGGAAAAACTGTTTTTT
CDR3: CASSQREWEEKLFF

V: TRBV20-1
D: TRBD2
J: TRBJ2-1
size: many
DNA: TGCAGTGCTAGAGAAACGGGAGGTCCCTACAATGAGCAGTTCTTC
CDR3: CSARETGGPYNEQFF

V: TRBV4-2
D: .
J: TRBJ2-7
size: .
DNA: TGTGCCAGCAGCCAAGCGCCATACTACGAGCAGTACTTC
CDR3: CASSQAPYYEQYF